These 20 T cell receptor beta chains were all obtained from the same sample, sequenced in a study of blood T cell repertoires in COVID-19. Assay used: immunoSEQ multiplex PCR; TCRdb lists only in-frame clones, some missing. The sample includes more than 300,000 clones, about 90% of them seen just once. The specimen sequenced was peripheral blood. The receptors originated from a woman under 40 with COVID-19, enrolled during active disease.

The count of this clone is one. The chain carries TRBV4-3 and TRBJ2-1; TRBD2 aligns across 8 bases. With 0 bases clipped from V and 0 bases from J, the junction kept 19 bases outside the gene matches. The CDR3 consists of 22 residues. Germline values: CDR1 LGHNA, CDR2 YSLEER. The CDR3, as DNA: TGCGCCAGCAGCCAAGACAGGCAGGGATTAGGAACTAGCGGCCTCTCCTACAATGAGCAGTTCTTC. Its translation is CASSQDRQGLGTSGLSYNEQFF.

The chain couples TRBV7-8 to TRBJ2-1, with 7 bases identical to TRBD2. The germline CDR1 and CDR2 sequences are SGHVS and FQNEAQ. CDR3 size: 12 residues. V lost 5 bases, J lost 13 bases, and 8 bases stayed unmatched. The DNA of the CDR3 is TGTGCCAGCAGCCCCCACAGCGGGACCCAGTTCTTC. Its protein product is CASSPHSGTQFF.

The V gene is TRBV9, the J gene TRBJ2-7; 8 nucleotides align to TRBD2. Germline V gene sequence: CDR1 SGDLS, CDR2 YYNGEE. The V gene end was trimmed by 0 bases and the J gene end by 4 bases; junction bases not matched to a gene: 3. This CDR3 contains 14 residues. The CDR3 region has the DNA TGTGCCAGCAGCGTAGGACTAGCGCCTTACGAGCAGTACTTC. It specifies CASSVGLAPYEQYF. The full variable domain, completed using reference TRBV9 and TRBJ2-7, is DSGVTQTPKHLITATGQRVTLRCSPRSGDLSVYWYQQSLDQGLQFLIQYYNGEERAKGNILERFSAQQFPDLHSELNLSSLELGDSALYFCASSVGLAPYEQYFGPGTRLTVT.

The rearrangement uses TRBV20-1 and TRBJ1-2; perhaps TRBD1 as D (6 bases). Between the trimmed V and J ends, which lost 5 bases and 7 bases, there was a span of 11 bases. The length of the CDR3 is 11 residues. CDR1 is DFQATT and CDR2 is SNEGSKA in the germline V gene (reference sequence). CDR3 region: CSAPRGGGYTF. The CDR3 DNA is TGCAGTGCTCCTAGGGGGGGTGGCTACACCTTC.

The chain joins TRBV4-1 to TRBJ2-1; 10 bases line up with TRBD2. Germline trimming cut 4 bases from V and 7 bases from J; bases unmatched to any gene: 7. CDR1 is MGHRA, CDR2 YSYEKL, per germline. The CDR3 sequence is 15 residues long. The CDR3 spells CASSPLPSGRNEQFF. The CDR3 nucleotides are TGCGCCAGCAGCCCCCTCCCTAGCGGGAGAAATGAGCAGTTCTTC.

V and J are TRBV5-1 and TRBJ1-1, with TRBD1 matching over 8 bases. Germline V CDR1 and CDR2: SGHRS, YFSETQ. The CDR3 extends over 14 amino acids. V shed 4 bases and J 3 bases; nucleotides not matched to a gene: 5. Written as DNA, the CDR3 is TGCGCCAGCAGCCAGGGGGCTGGGGACACTGAAGCTTTCTTT. Its protein is CASSQGAGDTEAFF.

This rearrangement joins TRBV5-1 to TRBJ1-1; the D gene is possibly TRBD1 (6 bases). Germline V gene lookup returns CDR1 SGHRS and CDR2 YFSETQ. The CDR3 runs 14 residues. V lost 2 bases to trimming and J lost 1 base, with 9 bases between them. Here the CDR3 reads CASSFRGGNTEAFF. In DNA form, the CDR3 reads TGCGCCAGCAGCTTTCGAGGGGGGAACACTGAAGCTTTCTTT.

The chain uses TRBV28 and TRBJ2-1; tentatively, D is TRBD1 (5 bases). The germline gives CDR1 MDHEN, CDR2 SYDVKM. CDR3 size: 14 residues. V lost 2 bases to trimming and J lost 9 bases, with 14 bases between them. CDR3: CASSLTGGGAEQFF. The DNA for the CDR3 is TGTGCCAGCAGTTTAACAGGCGGCGGCGCTGAGCAGTTCTTC.

The V and J genes are TRBV28 and TRBJ1-4; TRBD1 matches 7 bases. This CDR3 is built from 14 residues. Trimming at V came to 3 bases and at J to 10 bases, leaving 8 bases not matched to a gene. Germline V CDR1 and CDR2: MDHEN, SYDVKM. CDR3 residues: CASSLTGNGGKLFF. The CDR3 coding sequence is TGTGCCAGCAGTTTGACAGGGAACGGCGGAAAACTGTTTTTT.

The gene calls are TRBV7-2 and TRBJ2-7; 8 nucleotides match TRBD2. Trimming took 0 bases from V and 7 from J; bases not matched to a gene: 8. The length of the CDR3 is 15 residues. Per the germline V gene, CDR1 is SGHTA and CDR2 is FQGNSA. CDR3 loop: CASSLAGSGSREQYF. The CDR3 DNA reads as TGTGCCAGCAGCTTAGCAGGGAGCGGGAGTCGGGAGCAGTACTTC.

The gene calls are TRBV10-1 and TRBJ2-7, with 10 bases aligning to TRBD1. CDR1 WNHNN and CDR2 SYGVQD come from the germline V gene (reference sequence). Trimming at V came to 6 bases and at J to 6 bases, leaving 11 bases not matched to a gene. This CDR3 is built from 15 residues. CDR3 in DNA: TGCGCCAGCAGCGCGGGACAGGGGACGTCCAGCGAGCAGTACTTC. It translates to CASSAGQGTSSEQYF.

DNA of the CDR3: TGTGCCAGCTCCTACGGGGGACAGGAATATGGCTACACCTTC. Translating it yields CASSYGGQEYGYTF. The chain couples TRBV6-6 to TRBJ1-2; TRBD1 agrees at 8 bases. There are 14 residues in the CDR3. V was pared by 8 bases and J by 5 bases, with 10 bases of the junction left unmatched. Germline V CDR1 and CDR2: MNHNY, SVGAGI (reference sequence).

This chain links TRBV5-4 with TRBJ2-1, with 10 bases that match TRBD1. The germline V gene has CDR1 SGHNT and CDR2 YYREEE (reference sequence). CDR3 length equals 14 residues. Trimming cost V 5 bases and J 9 bases; bases outside gene matches: 8. CDR3 in amino acids: CASSRGTGDIEQFF. The CDR3 DNA reads TGTGCCAGCAGTCGTGGGACAGGGGATATTGAGCAGTTCTTC.

This sequence joins TRBV5-1 and TRBJ2-3; TRBD2 aligns across 10 bases. The CDR3 runs to 18 residues. Trimming at V came to 0 bases and at J to 6 bases, leaving 13 bases not matched to a gene. Germline CDR1 SGHRS, CDR2 YFSETQ. CDR3 residues: CASSLARSSGRGSDTQYF. Written as DNA, the CDR3 is TGCGCCAGCAGCTTGGCCAGATCGAGCGGGAGGGGGTCGGATACGCAGTATTTT.

The chain uses TRBV28 and TRBJ2-3; 9 positions match TRBD2. This CDR3 has 16 amino acids. The V gene end was trimmed by 3 bases and the J gene end by 0 bases; junction bases not matched to a gene: 4. Germline V CDR1 and CDR2: MDHEN, SYDVKM. In DNA, the CDR3 is TGTGCCAGCAGTTTCCAAACTAGCGGGAGCACAGATACGCAGTATTTT. It yields the protein CASSFQTSGSTDTQYF.

The chain joins TRBV2 to TRBJ1-5; no clear D gene. Germline loops: CDR1 SNHLY, CDR2 FYNNEI. The CDR3 runs to 14 residues. Trimming cost V 3 bases and J 9 bases, with 15 bases left between them. The CDR3 loop reads CASSETQSRWPQHF. CDR3 in DNA: TGTGCCAGCAGTGAGACCCAGTCCAGGTGGCCCCAGCATTTT.

CDR3 sequence reads: CASSPTGINQPQHF. The CDR3 DNA reads TGTGCCAGCAGCCCGACAGGGATTAATCAGCCCCAGCATTTT. The gene calls are TRBV5-6 and TRBJ1-5; 7 bases agree with TRBD1. The V and J ends lost 4 bases and 4 bases, in that order; junction bases with no gene match: 5. The CDR3 covers 14 residues. Germline V gives CDR1 SGHDT, CDR2 YYEEEE.

The CDR3 spells CASSFAAAGYNEQYF. The CDR3 DNA follows: TGTGCCAGCAGCTTTGCTGCGGCAGGGTACAACGAGCAGTACTTC. The gene calls are TRBV7-9 and TRBJ2-7; maybe TRBD1 (5 bases). CDR1 is SEHNR, CDR2 FQNEAQ, per germline (reference sequence). The CDR3 has 15 residues. V shed 3 bases and J shed 5 bases, with 17 bases lying between them.

A single count supports this clone. The chain carries TRBV7-2 and TRBJ2-1; D is unclear. Germline V lookup: CDR1 SGHTA, CDR2 FQGNSA. V shed 4 bases and J shed 10 bases, with 8 bases lying between them. The CDR3 consists of 11 residues. CDR3 in DNA: TGTGCCAGCAGCTCCACGGAGGAGCAGTTCTTC. It translates to CASSSTEEQFF.

The J gene is TRBJ2-2, the V gene TRBV30; the D gene is possibly TRBD1 (6 bases). The CDR3 totals 12 residues. Trimming removed 0 bases from V and 13 bases from J, with 12 bases in between. Germline V gene sequence: CDR1 GTSNPN, CDR2 SVGIG (reference sequence). For the CDR3, the DNA is TGTGCCTGGAGTGTTATTGGGGGCCGGCTGTTTTTT. It codes for CAWSVIGGRLFF.